These 27 T cell receptor beta chains were all obtained from the same sample, sequenced in a study of cytomegalovirus exposure and HLA in healthy donors (dated 2017 in TCRdb). Library prep was done by the immunoSEQ multiplex PCR assay. The multiplex PCR relied on a mix of 60 forward primers for TCR Vbeta segments and 13 reverse primers for TCR Jbeta segments. TCRdb holds this immuneACCESS table with in-frame rearrangements only. Some clones are missing; in checked studies, unresolved V genes explain under half, and the rest has no known cause. Recorded for this sample are 45,000 to 55,000 clones; around 52% of them occurred a single time. The ten largest clones add up to roughly 12% of the sample. Input material: PBMCs. Every receptor here comes from a human donor in good health.

The CDR3 DNA is TGTGCCAGCAGCTTGCGACTGGATAAAGAGACCCAGTACTTC. This gives the protein CASSLRLDKETQYF. The chain employs TRBV7-9 and TRBJ2-5; D gene ambiguous. V lost 3 bases to trimming and J lost 3 bases, with 11 bases between them. There are 14 residues in the CDR3. Germline V gene sequence: CDR1 SEHNR, CDR2 FQNEAQ (reference sequence).

This clone was seen only a few times. This rearrangement joins TRBV19 to TRBJ1-3, with TRBD1 as a possible D gene (6 bases). Germline-derived CDR1 and CDR2 are LNHDA and SQIVND (reference sequence). Trimming took off 6 bases at V and 0 bases at J, with 21 bases between the two ends. The CDR3 has 18 residues. In DNA, the CDR3 is TGTGCCAGTAGCAGCGCCCCGATACAGGGTCGCTCTGGAAACACCATATATTTT. This codes for CASSSAPIQGRSGNTIYF.

The chain employs TRBV7-2 and TRBJ1-2; weak D call: TRBD1 (6 bases). CDR3 size: 14 residues. Germline CDR1 reads SGHTA; CDR2 reads FQGNSA. V dropped 5 bases and J dropped 8 bases, with 18 bases sitting between them. CDR3 DNA: TGTGCCAGCAGCCCTGGGTTTCAGGGGCTCGGCTACACCTTC. Amino acid sequence: CASSPGFQGLGYTF. Full variable domain (rest looked up from reference TRBV7-2 and TRBJ1-2): GAGVSQSPSNKVTEKGKDVELRCDPISGHTALYWYRQSLGQGLEFLIYFQGNSAPDKSGLPSDRFSAERTGGSVSTLTIQRTQQEDSAVYLCASSPGFQGLGYTFGSGTRLTVV.

The table lists this clone with a few counts. V gene TRBV4-1 combines with J gene TRBJ1-1, with a tentative D call TRBD1 (6 bases). V was shortened by 4 bases and J by 5 bases, with 11 bases between the two germline ends. CDR1 is MGHRA, CDR2 YSYEKL, per germline. This CDR3 comprises 13 residues. The CDR3 sequence: CASSLARGTEAFF. CDR3 bases: TGCGCCAGCAGCCTAGCGAGGGGGACTGAAGCTTTCTTT.

The chain links TRBV30 to TRBJ1-6, with 7 nucleotides matching TRBD1. V gave up 2 bases and J gave up 7 bases; unmatched junction bases: 11. The CDR3 is 16 residues long. Germline CDR1 and CDR2: GTSNPN and SVGIG (reference sequence). CDR3 loop: CAWSKLWDSVNSPLHF. CDR3 bases: TGTGCCTGGAGTAAACTCTGGGACAGCGTAAATTCACCCCTCCACTTT.

The table lists this clone with a few counts. This chain connects TRBV9 to TRBJ2-7; 14 nucleotides align to TRBD2. This CDR3 is built from 18 residues. After removal of 0 bases from V and 5 bases from J, the junction contained 10 bases not matched to a gene. Germline V CDR1 and CDR2: SGDLS, YYNGEE. The CDR3 sequence: CASSVGPRGTSGGNEQYF. The DNA for the CDR3 is TGTGCCAGCAGCGTAGGACCCCGGGGGACTAGCGGGGGAAACGAGCAGTACTTC.

The chain has TRBV6-5 and TRBJ2-5, with a weak D call TRBD1 (6 bases). In germline, CDR1 is MNHEY, CDR2 SVGAGI. Trimming pared 0 bases from V and 5 bases from J, leaving 13 bases between. The CDR3 length is 15 residues. CDR3 DNA: TGTGCCAGCAGTTACTCGCGAACAGGGCACGAGACCCAGTACTTC. This sequence encodes CASSYSRTGHETQYF.

This clone was picked up many times. The chain employs TRBV7-9 and TRBJ1-1, with a tentative D call TRBD1 (6 bases). The CDR3 is made up of 16 amino acids. Germline CDR1 and CDR2: SEHNR and FQNEAQ (reference sequence). V was clipped by 3 bases and J by 6 bases, with 20 bases between them. CDR3 sequence reads: CASSFVTGSTSAEAFF. The DNA of the CDR3 is TGTGCCAGCAGCTTCGTTACAGGGTCAACCTCCGCTGAAGCTTTCTTT. Supplemented by reference TRBV7-9 and TRBJ1-1, the full variable domain reads DTGVSQNPRHKITKRGQNVTFRCDPISEHNRLYWYRQTLGQGPEFLTYFQNEAQLEKSRLLSDRFSAERPKGSFSTLEIQRTEQGDSAMYLCASSFVTGSTSAEAFFGQGTRLTVV.

This clone came up a few times. The V gene is TRBV4-3, the J gene TRBJ1-2, with TRBD1 identical over 8 bases. The germline V gene encodes CDR1 LGHNA and CDR2 YSLEER. The J segment lost 0 bases and the V segment lost 3 bases, leaving 6 bases of the junction unmatched. This CDR3 comprises 16 residues. The CDR3 spells CASSQVGQGANYGYTF. CDR3 sequence (DNA): TGCGCCAGCAGCCAGGTCGGACAGGGCGCTAACTATGGCTACACCTTC.

There are a few counts of this clone. The chain couples TRBV27 to TRBJ1-6, with D perhaps matching TRBD1 (5 bases). Germline CDR1 reads MNHEY; CDR2 reads SMNVEV (reference sequence). Deletions cut 3 bases from V and 6 bases from J, with 6 bases between. The CDR3 sequence is 13 residues long. The CDR3 protein is CASSFGGNSPLHF. Written as DNA, the CDR3 is TGTGCCAGCAGTTTCGGGGGTAATTCACCCCTCCACTTT.

The CDR3 spells CASRQGRDTEAFF. Written as DNA, the CDR3 is TGTGCCAGCAGACAGGGAAGGGACACTGAAGCTTTCTTT. The V and J genes are TRBV19 and TRBJ1-1; 7 bases are shared with TRBD1. After removal of 9 bases from V and 3 bases from J, the junction contained 7 bases not matched to a gene. This CDR3 has 13 residues. From germline, CDR1 is LNHDA and CDR2 SQIVND (reference sequence).

Only one count was recorded for this clone. The chain is built from TRBV12-5 and TRBJ2-5, with D perhaps TRBD1 (6 bases). This CDR3 has 16 residues. The germline V and J ends were trimmed by 6 bases and 4 bases, with 21 bases remaining between them. The germline V gene encodes CDR1 LGHNT and CDR2 FRNRAP. CDR3 DNA sequence: TGTGCTAGTGGCCCGGGGACATCCCGGATCGGAGAGACCCAGTACTTC. Amino acid sequence: CASGPGTSRIGETQYF.

This clone has a single count. The chain links TRBV18 to TRBJ1-6; a weak D match, TRBD1 (6 bases). This CDR3 comprises 14 residues. V lost 3 bases and J 9 bases, leaving 12 bases between the germline ends. Looked up from germline, CDR1 is KGHSH and CDR2 is LQKENI. CDR3 protein: CASSPYRDGSPLHF. CDR3 in DNA: TGTGCCAGCTCACCCTACAGGGATGGTTCACCCCTCCACTTT. The full variable domain, with the rest looked up from reference TRBV18 and TRBJ1-6, is NAGVMQNPRHLVRRRGQEARLRCSPMKGHSHVYWYRQLPEEGLKFMVYLQKENIIDESGMPKERFSAEFPKEGPSILRIQQVVRGDSAAYFCASSPYRDGSPLHFGNGTRLTVT.

This clone was observed a few times. The chain uses TRBV27 and TRBJ2-7; 10 bases are shared with TRBD2. Looked up from germline, CDR1 is MNHEY and CDR2 is SMNVEV (reference sequence). The CDR3 runs to 18 residues. V shed 4 bases, J shed 3 bases, and the junction held 15 bases outside the gene matches. CDR3 nucleotides: TGTGCCAGCAGTTCCCGGGGTAGCGGGGGGTCCAAACTCTACGAGCAGTACTTC. This encodes CASSSRGSGGSKLYEQYF.

This clone showed up just a few times. The chain recombines TRBV30 with TRBJ2-7, with TRBD1 identical over 7 bases. Germline V lookup: CDR1 GTSNPN, CDR2 SVGIG (reference sequence). Trimming took 4 bases from V and 4 from J; bases not matched to a gene: 7. CDR3 length: 13 residues. CDR3 sequence reads: CAWTRDRPYEQYF. The CDR3 region has the DNA TGTGCCTGGACTCGGGACAGACCTTACGAGCAGTACTTC.

V and J are TRBV6-6 and TRBJ2-7; TRBD2 matches 7 bases. Germline V gene lookup returns CDR1 MNHNY and CDR2 SVGAGI (reference sequence). CDR3 length: 14 residues. The J segment lost 2 bases and the V segment lost 0 bases, leaving 1 base of the junction unmatched. DNA of the CDR3: TGTGCCAGCAGTTACTCAGCGGGGCCCTACGAGCAGTACTTC. Its translation is CASSYSAGPYEQYF.

J is TRBJ1-5 and V is TRBV10-2; D unresolved. The length of the CDR3 is 15 residues. Trimming removed 3 bases at V and 9 bases at J, with 18 bases between. Germline CDR1 and CDR2: WSHSY and SAAADI. CDR3 amino acids: CASSEPSVWSRPQHF. CDR3 in DNA: TGCGCCAGCAGTGAACCGTCAGTTTGGAGTCGGCCCCAGCATTTT.

V and J are TRBV9 and TRBJ2-5; 8 bases line up with TRBD1. Germline CDR1 reads SGDLS; CDR2 reads YYNGEE. There are 14 residues in the CDR3. V lost 0 bases, J lost 5 bases, and 3 bases stayed unmatched. The CDR3 DNA reads as TGTGCCAGCAGCGTAGTGGGACAGGTGGAGACCCAGTACTTC. Its protein is CASSVVGQVETQYF.

To note about this clone: One end of the junction fails to match germline, which may point to a read error. The sample contains more than one DNA sequence encoding this CDR3. The chain links TRBV9 to TRBJ2-1; 9 bases match TRBD1. Germline values: CDR1 SGDLS, CDR2 YYNGEE. The CDR3 totals 15 residues. The CDR3 reads CASSARPGQGHEQFF. CDR3 DNA: TGTGCCAGCAGCGCCAGACCGGGACAGGGACATGAGCAATTCTTC.

The rearrangement uses TRBV6-6 and TRBJ1-4, with D possibly TRBD1 on 6 matching bases. CDR1 and CDR2 from the germline V gene are MNHNY and SVGAGI (reference sequence). This CDR3 is built from 16 residues. Trimming pared 7 bases from V and 0 bases from J, leaving 15 bases between. The CDR3 here is CASNQGQITTNEKLFF. The CDR3 DNA follows: TGTGCCAGCAACCAAGGACAGATTACAACTAATGAAAAACTGTTTTTT.

The chain recombines TRBV5-4 with TRBJ2-7, with D tentatively TRBD2 (5 bases). The CDR3 runs to 15 residues. Germline lookup yields CDR1 SGHNT and CDR2 YYREEE (reference sequence). Trimming stripped 0 bases from V and 7 bases from J, with 17 bases between. The CDR3 region is CASSLAGGGGREQYF. The CDR3, as DNA: TGTGCCAGCAGCTTGGCCGGCGGCGGCGGGCGGGAGCAGTACTTC.

Concerning this clone: Other DNA sequences in the sample encode the same CDR3. CDR3 in DNA: TGTGCCAGCAGCTTAGGAGCGGCCCAAGAGACCCAGTACTTC. Protein product: CASSLGAAQETQYF. The chain employs TRBV7-6 and TRBJ2-5, with TRBD2 as a possible D gene (5 bases). The V gene's germline CDR1 is SGHVS and CDR2 FNYEAQ. The CDR3 has 14 amino acids. The V end was cut by 1 base, the J end by 1 base, with 7 bases between.

The J gene is TRBJ2-5, the V gene TRBV4-3; a weak D match, TRBD2 (5 bases). CDR1 is LGHNA, CDR2 YSLEER, per germline. Trimming removed 1 base from V and 5 bases from J, with 17 bases in between. There are 16 residues in the CDR3. CDR3 in DNA: TGCGCCAGCAGCCAAGGAGTGAGGAGGAGCCAGGAGACCCAGTACTTC. Translation: CASSQGVRRSQETQYF.

The chain has TRBV7-8 and TRBJ1-6; 9 bases agree with TRBD1. The germline gives CDR1 SGHVS, CDR2 FQNEAQ. Losses at the gene ends were 2 bases for V and 10 bases for J; bases not matched to a gene: 6. CDR3 size: 15 residues. The CDR3 reads CASSLTDRGRSPLHF. In DNA form, the CDR3 reads TGTGCCAGCAGCTTAACCGACAGGGGGAGGTCACCCCTCCACTTT.

This clone was counted a few times. The rearrangement joins TRBV5-4 to TRBJ1-1, with TRBD1 as a possible D gene (5 bases). V was trimmed by 4 bases and J by 5 bases, leaving 12 bases between them. Germline CDR1 reads SGHNT; CDR2 reads YYREEE (reference sequence). The CDR3 spans 13 residues. CDR3 region: CASSSHPGTEAFF. The CDR3 DNA reads TGTGCCAGCAGCAGCCACCCAGGGACTGAAGCTTTCTTT.

This rearrangement joins TRBV5-4 to TRBJ2-1; 8 bases fit TRBD2. The CDR3 consists of 16 residues. CDR1 and CDR2 from the germline V gene are SGHNT and YYREEE (reference sequence). The junction had 13 bases not matched to a gene; V was cut back by 2 bases and J by 9 bases. The CDR3 DNA follows: TGTGCCAGCAGCTTCCGTGTCGGCGGGGGGCAGGGTGAGCAGTTCTTC. This gives the protein CASSFRVGGGQGEQFF.

This clone showed up just once. The chain employs TRBV4-2 and TRBJ2-1, with TRBD2 matching 10 bases. This CDR3 contains 16 residues. With 5 bases clipped from V and 0 bases from J, the junction kept 4 bases outside the gene matches. CDR1 is LGHNA, CDR2 YNFKEQ, per germline. The CDR3 DNA follows: TGTGCCAGCAGCGACCAGCGGGGGGGCTCCTACAATGAGCAGTTCTTC. It yields the protein CASSDQRGGSYNEQFF.